The clone carrying this T cell receptor beta chain was seen a handful of times. Each CDR3 protein gets one entry after TCRdb re-called the RT-PCR reads with MiXCR. The sample gives about 620,000 distinct CDR3 sequences, around 10% of which show up once; about 11% is in the top ten. The ends lost 8 bases at V and 7 bases at J; junction bases unmatched: 5. The CDR3 has 12 residues. This record belongs to a study of response to subunit inactivated influenza vaccine. The sample also formed part of further work on T cells expressing NK-cell markers. That report adds: For TCR beta, cDNA was produced by 5'RACE template switching with UMIs.

This receptor was obtained from a man aged 45-65 years who received an inactivated influenza vaccine. The starting material was PBMCs from blood, obtained on the day of vaccination. This rearrangement joins TRBV12-3 or TRBV12-4 to TRBJ1-2, with 9 nucleotides matching TRBD1. The CDR3 DNA sequence: TGTGCCAGCGGGGGACAGGGATTTGGCTACACCTTC. Encoded protein: CASGGQGFGYTF.